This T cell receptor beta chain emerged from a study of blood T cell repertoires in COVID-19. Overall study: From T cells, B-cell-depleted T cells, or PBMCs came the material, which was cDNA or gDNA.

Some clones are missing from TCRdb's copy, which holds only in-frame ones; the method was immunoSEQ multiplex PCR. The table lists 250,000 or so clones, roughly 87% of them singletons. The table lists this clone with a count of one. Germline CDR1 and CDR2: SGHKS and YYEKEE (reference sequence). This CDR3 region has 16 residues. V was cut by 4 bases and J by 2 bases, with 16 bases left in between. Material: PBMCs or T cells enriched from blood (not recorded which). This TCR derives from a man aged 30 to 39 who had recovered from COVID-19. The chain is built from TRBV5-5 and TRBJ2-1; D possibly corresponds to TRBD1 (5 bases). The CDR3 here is CASSLSRPGPYNEQFF. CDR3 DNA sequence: TGTGCCAGCAGCCTCAGTCGCCCAGGGCCCTACAATGAGCAGTTCTTC.